The rows below give T cell receptor beta chains drawn from one sample of a study of T cell responses to AZD1222 COVID-19 vaccine. Data came from immunoSEQ multiplex PCR; TCRdb stores just in-frame clones and leaves some out. In the table there are tens of thousands of clones, just over 90% of which are singletons. This material consisted of peripheral blood, taken on day 0 of AZD1222 vaccination. The receptor set was obtained from an adult in good health. Each CDR3 is given with its conserved first and last residue. Fields, in order: V gene, J gene, clone size, D gene, CDR3 DNA, CDR3 protein. The D gene is left open where the match is weak. Rows give clone size only sometimes, using once, few, many, or a class for an expanded clone.

>TRBV21-1|TRBJ1-5|few|NA
TGTGCCAGCAGCAAACATCTGGATCAGCCCCAGCATTTT
CASSKHLDQPQHF
>TRBV6-5|TRBJ1-2|NA|NA
TGTGCCAGCAGCGGACTACAGGGAAACTATGGCTACACCTTC
CASSGLQGNYGYTF
>TRBV19|TRBJ1-6|once|NA
TGTGCCAGTAGTGACAGGAGCTCCTATAATTCACCCCTCCACTTT
CASSDRSSYNSPLHF
>TRBV7-2|TRBJ2-1|NA|NA
TGTGCCAGCAGCCCACAGGCTGAGGAGCAGTTCTTC
CASSPQAEEQFF
>TRBV6-1|TRBJ2-2|once|NA
TGTGCCAGCAGTGACAGGGTGGCTTTGCCCACCGGGGAGCTGTTTTTT
CASSDRVALPTGELFF
>TRBV4-3|TRBJ2-1|NA|TRBD2
TGCGCCAGCAGCCAGAGAGCGGGGGGCCAGAACAATGAGCAGTTCTTC
CASSQRAGGQNNEQFF
>TRBV6-5|TRBJ1-2|NA|NA
TGTGCCAGCAACCATGACCGGATCTATGGCTACACCTTC
CASNHDRIYGYTF
>TRBV6-5|TRBJ2-2|NA|NA
TGTGCCAGCAGTTACCAGGCCTCACGGTTCGGGGAGCTGTTTTTT
CASSYQASRFGELFF
>TRBV6-2/TRBV6-3|TRBJ1-1|NA|NA
TGTGCCAGCAGTTACTCGCATGTCCCGGAAGCTTTCTTT
CASSYSHVPEAFF
>TRBV5-1|TRBJ2-5|NA|TRBD1
TGCGCCAGCAGCTTTGGGACAGGGTTAAGGACCCAGTACTTC
CASSFGTGLRTQYF
>TRBV6-5|TRBJ2-1|NA|NA
TGTGCCAGCAGTTACATGGGCTTCAATGAGCAGTTCTTC
CASSYMGFNEQFF
>TRBV27|TRBJ1-5|NA|TRBD1
TGTGCCAGCAGTTCCCACAGGGGGAGCAATCAGCCCCAGCATTTT
CASSSHRGSNQPQHF
>TRBV20-1|TRBJ1-6|NA|TRBD1
TGCAGTGCTAGTGAAAACCCCGGACAGGAGGGTCTGCCCCTCCACTTT
CSASENPGQEGLPLHF
>TRBV6-5|TRBJ2-7|NA|NA
TGTGCCAGCAGACTCGGGGCAACAGGGGCGGGAGAGCAGTACTTC
CASRLGATGAGEQYF
>TRBV27|TRBJ1-2|once|NA
TGTGCCAGCAGTTTAAACAGGGACTATGGCTACACCTTC
CASSLNRDYGYTF